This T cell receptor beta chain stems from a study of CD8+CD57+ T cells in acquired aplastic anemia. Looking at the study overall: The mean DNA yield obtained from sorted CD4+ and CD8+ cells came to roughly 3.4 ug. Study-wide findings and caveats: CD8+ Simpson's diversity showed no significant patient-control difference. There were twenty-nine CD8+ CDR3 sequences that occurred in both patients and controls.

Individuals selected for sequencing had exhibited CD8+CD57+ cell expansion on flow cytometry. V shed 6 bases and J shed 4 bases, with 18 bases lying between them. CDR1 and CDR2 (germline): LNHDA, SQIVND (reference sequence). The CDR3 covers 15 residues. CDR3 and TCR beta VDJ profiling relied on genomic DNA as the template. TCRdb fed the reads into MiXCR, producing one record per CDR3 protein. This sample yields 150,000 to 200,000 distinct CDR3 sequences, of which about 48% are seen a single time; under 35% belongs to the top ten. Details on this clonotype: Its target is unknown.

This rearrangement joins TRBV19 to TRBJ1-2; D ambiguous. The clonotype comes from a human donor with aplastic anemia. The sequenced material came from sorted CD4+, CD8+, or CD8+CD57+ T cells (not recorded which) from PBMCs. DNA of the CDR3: TGTGCCAGTAGGAGGGTGGAAAAGGTGGGCTATGGCTACACCTTC. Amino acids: CASRRVEKVGYGYTF.